The sequence of this T cell receptor (beta chain) was determined in a study of cytomegalovirus exposure and HLA in healthy donors. Study outcomes and limitations: Accurate prediction of HLA-A and HLA-B alleles (for most subjects) was reportedly achieved from TCR beta sequences. A few CMV-associated chains were confirmed in vitro to be specific for CMV antigens. The authors later found HLA-associated TCR beta chains more clonally expanded than equally common others.

With 4 bases removed from V and 9 bases from J, the gap between germline ends came to 16 bases. Germline V lookup: CDR1 MNHNY, CDR2 SVGAGI (reference sequence). The CDR3 length is 14 residues. A word on this clone: Antigen unknown.

The PCR used 60 Vbeta and 13 Jbeta primers. Assay used: immunoSEQ multiplex PCR; TCRdb lists only in-frame clones, some missing. The profile shows 110,000 to 150,000 clones, roughly 80% of them singletons. This TCR came from a male donor in good health and CMV-seronegative. The rearrangement links TRBV6-6 to TRBJ1-5; TRBD1 is a possible D gene (5 bases). The sequenced sample consisted of PBMCs. The CDR3 sequence: CASSSSGGTRPQHF. CDR3 bases: TGTGCCAGCAGTTCCTCGGGGGGAACCCGGCCCCAGCATTTT.